This T cell receptor (beta chain) is from a study of immune evolution from preneoplasia to lung adenocarcinoma. Broader study findings: T cell clonality was higher in KRAS-mutant than EGFR-mutant or wild-type nodules.

Comments on this clone: Antigen: not known. One end of the junction does not line up with germline, which may come from a read error.

The CDR3 covers 14 residues. The germline CDR1 and CDR2 sequences are LGHNA and YSLEER. Patient tissue came from resections in Japan or China, 2014–2017. Here immunoSEQ multiplex PCR was the method, and the copy in TCRdb shows in-frame clones only, minus some. The table lists under 3,500 clones, 88% of them singletons. Source material: FFPE invasive lung adenocarcinoma tissue. This TCR was sampled from a person aged 65 to 85 with invasive lung adenocarcinoma. The chain employs TRBV4-3 and TRBJ2-7; no firm D call. The CDR3 DNA is TGCGCCAGTAGCCCGGGCATTAGTTCTTACGAGCAGTACTTC. This gives the protein CASSPGISSYEQYF.